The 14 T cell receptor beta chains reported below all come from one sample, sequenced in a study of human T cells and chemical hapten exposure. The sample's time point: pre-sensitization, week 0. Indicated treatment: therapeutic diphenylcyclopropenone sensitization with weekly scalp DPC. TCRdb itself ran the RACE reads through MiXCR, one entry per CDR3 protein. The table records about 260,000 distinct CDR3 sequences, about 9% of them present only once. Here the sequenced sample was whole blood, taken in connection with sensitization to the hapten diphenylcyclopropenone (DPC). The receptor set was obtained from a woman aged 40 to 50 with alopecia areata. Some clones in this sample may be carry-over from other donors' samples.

Here the CDR3 DNA reads TGTGCCAGCAGCTGGACTAGCAGCACAGATACGCAGTATTTT. This encodes CASSWTSSTDTQYF. The chain combines TRBV7-2 with TRBJ2-3; 8 bases agree with TRBD2. V trimming: 4 bases; J trimming: 0 bases; junction bases outside the gene matches: 0. The germline gives CDR1 SGHTA, CDR2 FQGNSA. This CDR3 has 14 amino acids.

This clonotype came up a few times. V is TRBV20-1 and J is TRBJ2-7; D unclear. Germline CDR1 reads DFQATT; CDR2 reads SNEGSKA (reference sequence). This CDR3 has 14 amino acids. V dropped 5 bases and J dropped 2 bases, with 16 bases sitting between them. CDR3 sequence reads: CSASDSKNPYEQYF. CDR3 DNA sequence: TGCAGTGCTTCCGACTCCAAAAACCCCTACGAGCAGTACTTC.

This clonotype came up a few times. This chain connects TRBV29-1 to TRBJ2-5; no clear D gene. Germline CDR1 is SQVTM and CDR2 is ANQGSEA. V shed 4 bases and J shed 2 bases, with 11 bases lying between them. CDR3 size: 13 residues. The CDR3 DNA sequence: TGCAGCGTTGGGGTGTCGGCACAAGAGACCCAGTACTTC. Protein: CSVGVSAQETQYF.

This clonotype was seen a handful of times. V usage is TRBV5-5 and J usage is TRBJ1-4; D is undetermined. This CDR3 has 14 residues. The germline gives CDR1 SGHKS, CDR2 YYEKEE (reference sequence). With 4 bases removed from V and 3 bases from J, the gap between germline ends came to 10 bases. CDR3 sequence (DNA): TGTGCCAGCAGCCCCCAAGTGGCTAATGAAAAACTGTTTTTT. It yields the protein CASSPQVANEKLFF.

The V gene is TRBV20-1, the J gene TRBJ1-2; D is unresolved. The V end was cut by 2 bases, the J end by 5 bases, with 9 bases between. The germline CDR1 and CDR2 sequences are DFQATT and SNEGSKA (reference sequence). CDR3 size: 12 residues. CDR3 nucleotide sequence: TGCAGTGCTAGAAATCCCCGTTATGGCTACACCTTC. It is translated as CSARNPRYGYTF.

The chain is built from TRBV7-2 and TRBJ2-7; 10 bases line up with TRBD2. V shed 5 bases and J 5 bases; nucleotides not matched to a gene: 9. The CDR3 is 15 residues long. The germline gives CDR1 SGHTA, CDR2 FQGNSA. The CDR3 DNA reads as TGTGCCAGCAGCCCGCCTAGCGGGAGTCGCGACGAGCAGTACTTC. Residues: CASSPPSGSRDEQYF.

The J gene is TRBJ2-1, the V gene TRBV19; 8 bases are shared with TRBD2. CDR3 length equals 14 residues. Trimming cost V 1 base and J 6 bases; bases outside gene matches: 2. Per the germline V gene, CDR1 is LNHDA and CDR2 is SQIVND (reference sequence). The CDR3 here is CASSIVGTSNEQFF. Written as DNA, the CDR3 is TGTGCCAGTAGTATAGTAGGGACTAGCAATGAGCAGTTCTTC.

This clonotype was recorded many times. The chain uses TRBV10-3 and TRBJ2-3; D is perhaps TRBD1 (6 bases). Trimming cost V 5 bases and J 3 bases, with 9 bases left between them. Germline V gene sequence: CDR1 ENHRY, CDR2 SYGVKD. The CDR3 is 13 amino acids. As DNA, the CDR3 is TGTGCCATCAGTATACAGGGAACAGATACGCAGTATTTT. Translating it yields CAISIQGTDTQYF.

This CDR3 is CASSFASTGNHEQYF. The CDR3 DNA sequence: TGTGCCAGCAGCTTCGCCTCGACAGGGAACCACGAGCAGTACTTC. The rearrangement uses TRBV7-2 and TRBJ2-7; 7 nucleotides match TRBD1. CDR3 size: 15 residues. With V trimmed by 3 bases and J by 5 bases, 10 bases remained unmatched. Germline CDR1 reads SGHTA; CDR2 reads FQGNSA.

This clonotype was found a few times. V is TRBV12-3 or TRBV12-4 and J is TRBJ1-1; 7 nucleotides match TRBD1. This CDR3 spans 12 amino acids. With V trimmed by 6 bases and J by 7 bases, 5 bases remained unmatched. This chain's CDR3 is CASSQGVGEAFF. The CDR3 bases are TGTGCCAGCAGCCAGGGGGTCGGTGAAGCTTTCTTT.

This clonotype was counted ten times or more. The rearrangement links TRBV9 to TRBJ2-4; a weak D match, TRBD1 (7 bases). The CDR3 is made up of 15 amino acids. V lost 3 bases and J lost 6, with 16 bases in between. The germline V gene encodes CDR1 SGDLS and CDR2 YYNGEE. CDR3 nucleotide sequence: TGTGCCAGCAGCGCCACGGCCAGGGGGGCAAACATTCAGTACTTC. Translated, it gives CASSATARGANIQYF. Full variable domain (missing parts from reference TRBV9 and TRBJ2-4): DSGVTQTPKHLITATGQRVTLRCSPRSGDLSVYWYQQSLDQGLQFLIQYYNGEERAKGNILERFSAQQFPDLHSELNLSSLELGDSALYFCASSATARGANIQYFGAGTRLSVL.

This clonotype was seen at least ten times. CDR3: CSAREGGSGANVLTF. CDR3 nucleotide sequence: TGCAGTGCTAGAGAAGGAGGTTCTGGGGCCAACGTCCTGACTTTC. The chain recombines TRBV20-1 with TRBJ2-6, with D possibly matching TRBD2 (5 bases). The CDR3 has 15 residues. V lost 0 bases and J lost 1, with 7 bases in between. Germline V lookup: CDR1 DFQATT, CDR2 SNEGSKA (reference sequence).

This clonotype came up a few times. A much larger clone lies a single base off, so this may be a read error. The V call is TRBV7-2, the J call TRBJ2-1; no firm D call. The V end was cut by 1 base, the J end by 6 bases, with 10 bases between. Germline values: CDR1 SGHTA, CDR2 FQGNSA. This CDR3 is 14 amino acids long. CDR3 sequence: CASSLVQRSNEQFF. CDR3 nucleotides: TGTGCCAGCAGCTTAGTACAGCGCTCCAATGAGCAGTTCTTC.

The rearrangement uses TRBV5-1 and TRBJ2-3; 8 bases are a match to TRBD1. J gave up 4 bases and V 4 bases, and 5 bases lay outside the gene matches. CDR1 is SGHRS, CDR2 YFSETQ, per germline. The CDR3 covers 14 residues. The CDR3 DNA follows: TGCGCCAGCAGCCTCCAGGGGGCTGCAGATACGCAGTATTTT. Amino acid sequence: CASSLQGAADTQYF.